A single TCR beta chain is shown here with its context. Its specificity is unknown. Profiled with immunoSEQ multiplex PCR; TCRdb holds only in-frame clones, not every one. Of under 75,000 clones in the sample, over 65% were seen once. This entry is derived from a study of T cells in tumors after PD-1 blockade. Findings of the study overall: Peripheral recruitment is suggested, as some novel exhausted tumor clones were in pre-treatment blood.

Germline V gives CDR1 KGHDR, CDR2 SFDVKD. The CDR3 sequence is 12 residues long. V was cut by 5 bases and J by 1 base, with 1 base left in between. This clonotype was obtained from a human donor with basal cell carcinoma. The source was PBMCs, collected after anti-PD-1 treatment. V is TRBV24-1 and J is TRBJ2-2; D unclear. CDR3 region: CATSGNTGELFF. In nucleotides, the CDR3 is TGTGCCACCAGTGGGAACACCGGGGAGCTGTTTTTT.